This TCR beta chain is drawn from a study of OX40 agonist ivuxolimab in advanced cancers. Study-level information: Patients receiving dose escalation had hepatocellular carcinoma, melanoma, renal cell or head and neck cancer. Study-wide points: At doses 0.1 to 3.0 mg/kg, CD4+ and CD8+ clones expanded. On average, a greater number of expanded clones characterised CD8+ T cells relative to CD4+.

The CDR3 contains 15 residues. With 3 bases clipped from V and 6 bases from J, the junction kept 7 bases outside the gene matches. Germline values: CDR1 SGHRS, CDR2 YFSETQ. Clones were read by immunoSEQ multiplex PCR, and TCRdb kept only the in-frame ones, dropping some. The table lists roughly 70,000 clones, 86% of them singletons. With regard to this clone: What it binds is not known.

If patients had autoimmune disease history or systemic immunosuppression, they were excluded. The sequence derives from an adult with an advanced solid tumor such as melanoma, head and neck, liver or kidney cancer. The source material was CD4+ or CD8+ T cells sorted from blood, sampled in a trial of the OX40 agonist ivuxolimab. This chain uses TRBV5-1 with TRBJ2-1, with 9 bases lining up with TRBD1. CDR3 coding DNA: TGCGCCAGCAGCTCCCGACAGGGGGGACGCAATGAGCAGTTCTTC. Residues: CASSSRQGGRNEQFF.